This T cell receptor (beta chain) was identified in a study of cytomegalovirus exposure and HLA in healthy donors (TCRdb year 2017). For the wider study: In an earlier analysis of roughly 500 of the donors, about 260 Gb of sequence data and 90 million to 120 million unique TCR beta sequences from about 179 million T cells were reported. Rather than drawing on any new phenotypic data, the later analysis identified candidate immune exposures from TCR beta sequences and the way those sequences occurred across donors. In addition to the first cohort of hundreds of subjects, a separate validation cohort of under 150 different subjects was used. The number of donors typed differed by locus, with 629-630 for A, B, C, DRB1 and DQB1, approximately 500 for DQA1, 606 for DPA1, and approximately 470 for DPB1. In a later analysis, previously published TCR beta repertoires from roughly 710 donors were re-analyzed and high-resolution HLA genotyping was added so that TCR occurrence patterns could be studied. To predict cytomegalovirus infection status, the study brought together high-throughput TCR immunosequencing, statistical association of individual TCRs with disease status, and machine learning. The study used immunosequencing to profile the T cell repertoires of 670 or so subjects and linked those repertoires to cytomegalovirus serostatus. In a later genetic analysis, genome-wide SNP genotypes for about three fifths of the roughly 670 donors were used, and that subset was treated as a discovery cohort. Among some 410 genotyped donors of the cohort, an average of around 240,000 unique TCR beta nucleotide sequences were sequenced per donor, roughly a sixth of them non-productive. Alongside the repertoire data, information on donor age, sex, ethnicity and CMV serostatus was compiled. The study was designed to test whether signatures of past pathogen exposure could be identified by cataloging public T cell receptors. An earlier analysis of fewer than 700 of the donors applied high-throughput TCR beta sequencing to assess whether each TCR beta V gene segment acted as functional or pseudogenic. A handful of DR-DQ haplotypes were handled as single units for association and clustering because linkage in the cohort was strong. Of the 300 to 450 genotyped donors, roughly 85% fell in the genetic ancestry cluster associated with self-reported Caucasian donors. About 330 gigabases of sequencing data and tens of millions of unique TCR sequences made up an early release that covered 500 to 700 HLA-typed donors. Every repertoire in the discovery cohort had been generated on one and the same sequencing platform. Both class I and class II loci were covered by HLA typing, at four-digit resolution.

The cohort consisted of approximately 670 healthy bone marrow donors. At the time of sampling, all cohort members were nominally healthy, though unrecorded immune exposures were likely present. The donor was CMV seronegative and belonged to the group of under 400 seronegative cohort members. Each donor provided a peripheral blood sample, and peripheral blood mononuclear cells were used for TCR beta sequencing. The Qiagen DNeasy Blood Extraction Kit was used to extract genomic DNA from the blood cell samples. Paper-wide results and their limitations: A further reported finding was that TCR beta sequences accurately predicted the HLA-A and HLA-B alleles for most subjects in the first cohort. The study gave a list of roughly 150 TCR beta chains associated with cytomegalovirus. In vitro tests confirmed that a few of the cytomegalovirus-associated TCR beta chains recognize cytomegalovirus antigens. According to a later genetic analysis, donors in an Asian-associated ancestry cluster had fewer N-insertions in productive TCRs than the approximately 670-donor mean. Most CMV-associated TCR beta chains appeared to be HLA-restricted in a later analysis, and the HLA associations seemed to be driven largely by CMV exposure. Linkage disequilibrium might explain the correlated functional status among segregating V segments, but an unknown experimental factor could not be ruled out. Because HLA typing was unavailable for some donors at each locus, only the typed subset was used in association tests. A later analysis reported that several top co-occurrence clusters appeared linked to parvovirus B19, influenza, CMV and Epstein-Barr virus. The classifier was reported to diagnose cytomegalovirus status with high specificity and sensitivity in both the original and validation cohorts. While some public TCRs were present in many individuals, most TCR sequences turned up only very rarely across donors. Roughly uniform sequencing depth across donors was assumed in presence/absence analyses, although this assumption may not hold. Because the 87-base-pair reads could not distinguish some IMGT-functional V segments, including TRBV6-2 and TRBV6-3, those segments were excluded. A group of highly shared sequence variants was considered likely to be a technical artifact of the sequencing pipeline. Assigning TCR associations to individual alleles was difficult when HLA alleles, especially DR and DQ, strongly co-occurred. Immune exposure information for the cohort was limited to CMV serostatus. In a later analysis, about 16,000 TCR beta sequences were associated with specific HLA alleles at a false discovery rate of 0.05. A later analysis found that TCR association rates varied across HLA loci, with DRB1 alleles showing the most associated TCRs and HLA-C alleles the fewest. In a later analysis, HLA-associated TCR beta chains were found to be more clonally expanded and to have lower generation probabilities than equally common non-associated chains. The authors suggested that the approach could potentially be generalized to other disease states and immunological phenotypes. The cohort was sequenced for TCR beta chains only, and without alpha or paired-chain data the features that could be detected were limited. The earlier analysis of almost 600 of the donors excluded roughly 16 rarely observed V segments, including chromosome 9 orphons, because counts were too low. In a later genetic analysis, a missense DCLRE1C variant was associated with V-gene and J-gene trimming of TCR beta chains, and the association was replicated in an independent cohort. Broadly in line with IMGT annotations, most TCR beta V segments showed up in productive rearrangements about 90% or about 30% of the time in an earlier analysis of a few hundred of the donors.

Of note for this clone: The antigen it binds to is not known. No clone much larger than this one lies a single base away; base qualities are absent.

The method behind the library was the immunoSEQ multiplex PCR assay. For the multiplex PCR, a mixture combining 60 forward primers for TCR Vbeta segments and 13 reverse primers for TCR Jbeta segments was used. The CDR3 region of rearranged TCR beta genes was amplified from genomic DNA by a multiplex PCR assay. The Illumina HiSeq System was used to sequence the amplified TCR beta libraries as 87-base-pair reads. For the original study's pipeline: A later analysis tallied around 80 million unique TCR beta chains across the 600 to 700 repertoires, and around 10 million of those chains were shared by two or more donors. A nearest-neighbor algorithm error-corrected the raw reads and collapsed the reads into unique sequences, merging closely related sequences to remove PCR and sequencing errors. V, D and J gene segments were assigned by aligning CDR3 sequences to IMGT reference sequences. For a sequence to be retained, a match of at least six nucleotides was required to both a V gene segment and a J gene segment. A rearrangement was called productive if the CDR3 had no stop codons and remained in frame with V and J, and every other rearrangement was called non-productive. Following IMGT convention, CDR3 was defined as the stretch from the second conserved V-encoded cysteine to the conserved J-encoded phenylalanine. The earlier analysis of fewer than 700 of the donors excluded sequences that lacked an unambiguous match to a single V gene segment. In an earlier analysis of some 590 of the donors, a V segment was called functional when productive rearrangements were above 56.7%, and segregating when the standard deviation between donors exceeded 5%. A statistical classification framework was developed to diagnose cytomegalovirus status using the catalog of TCR beta chain sequences. A later analysis assigned V and J genes by comparing TCR nucleotide sequences with IMGT/GENE-DB human TR gene sequences. Using the TCRdist pipeline, a later analysis assigned CDR3 sequences along with most-parsimonious VDJ recombination scenarios. A later analysis defined each TCR beta chain by its CDR3 amino acid sequence plus V-gene family, and excluded reads lacking a unique V-gene family. As a way to deal with suspected cross-contamination and a sequencing artifact, a later analysis dropped 450 to 600 nucleotide sequences that were highly shared and had low generation probability. A later analysis calculated a clonal expansion index for each public chain from normalized within-repertoire ranks of inferred template counts. A later analysis computed generation probabilities with a VDJ recombination model fitted to out-of-frame rearrangements, and checked the results against IGoR. In a later analysis, hypergeometric tests were used to score TCR-TCR, TCR-HLA and TCR-CMV co-occurrence, with a repertoire-size bias correction applied to TCR pairs. To estimate false discovery rates, a later analysis permuted the HLA or CMV assignments 20 times. In a later analysis, co-occurring TCRs were grouped using DBSCAN, and TCRdist sequence similarity was added for clustering within HLA-allele-positive subsets. Repertoires with fewer than 30,000 or more than 120,000 public chains were left out of co-occurrence clustering, as were about 5 repertoires with anomalous nucleotide sharing. Not all clones reach the TCRdb copy of this immuneACCESS table, which keeps in-frame sequences only. Checked studies attribute under half of the gap to unresolved V genes and leave the rest unexplained. Clone size and the V and J calls come from that table; the DNA yielded D and trimming. The sample table holds 100,000 or so clones, of which roughly 83% were seen once. Just over 2.5% of the sample is in the top ten clones.

V is trimmed back by 2 bases and J by 0 bases, and the junction contains 2 bases that no gene match accounts for. The germline V gene sets CDR1 to LGHNA and CDR2 to YSLEER. The CDR3, cysteine through phenylalanine, is 15 amino acids long. CDR3 DNA only is kept here, 45 bases in frame from base 1. The sequencing input was PBMCs. The rearrangement combines TRBV4-3 with TRBJ1-1; 8 nucleotides in the junction match TRBD1. The receptor was isolated from a man aged 35 to 55 in good health and CMV-seronegative. The CDR3 region reads CASSQQGAVNTEAFF. The nucleotide sequence is TGCGCCAGCAGCCAACAGGGGGCTGTGAACACTGAAGCTTTCTTT.